A single sample gave rise to the 5 T cell receptor beta chains below, sequenced in a study of T cell responses to AZD1222 COVID-19 vaccine. Repertoires were generated with immunoSEQ multiplex PCR, while TCRdb's copy carries only in-frame clones and drops some. Among some 140,000 clones listed, more than 85% were seen once. Sequences were derived from peripheral blood, sampled on day 0 of AZD1222 vaccination. The receptor source for this set is an adult in good health.

CDR3 DNA sequence: TGTGCCAGCAGCTTATCAGCGGGACCCCTCGAGCAGTACTTC. As protein: CASSLSAGPLEQYF. The rearrangement joins TRBV7-2 to TRBJ2-7, with 7 bases aligning to TRBD2. With 2 bases clipped from V and 6 bases from J, the junction kept 7 bases outside the gene matches. Per the germline V gene, CDR1 is SGHTA and CDR2 is FQGNSA. This CDR3 region has 14 residues.

The chain joins TRBV2 to TRBJ2-1; D unresolved. Germline V gene sequence: CDR1 SNHLY, CDR2 FYNNEI. The CDR3 loop spans 13 amino acids. Deletions cut 7 bases from V and 5 bases from J, with 12 bases between. DNA of the CDR3: TGTGCCAGCACCACCCAAGGGAACAATGAGCAGTTCTTC. As protein: CASTTQGNNEQFF.

A word on this clone: The identical CDR3 is also encoded by other nucleotide sequences in the sample. The chain joins TRBV19 to TRBJ1-6; the D is unclear. The V gene lost 3 bases and the J gene lost 8 bases, with 11 bases spanning the gap. CDR1 and CDR2 (germline): LNHDA, SQIVND (reference sequence). The CDR3 is 14 residues long. CDR3 nucleotide sequence: TGTGCCAGTAGTATGTCCCGAGGGTATTCACCCCTCCACTTT. Amino acids: CASSMSRGYSPLHF.

This clone was detected once. The chain links TRBV7-9 to TRBJ1-3; possible D gene TRBD1, 5 bases. The CDR3 has 14 amino acids. Germline lookup yields CDR1 SEHNR and CDR2 FQNEAQ (reference sequence). V shed 4 bases and J shed 4 bases, with 11 bases lying between them. DNA of the CDR3: TGTGCCAGCAGCTCCTCGACAGAGGGAAACACCATATATTTT. It is translated as CASSSSTEGNTIYF.

J is TRBJ1-1 and V is TRBV9, with TRBD1 as a possible D gene (6 bases). The V gene's germline CDR1 is SGDLS and CDR2 YYNGEE. V lost 4 bases and J 2 bases, leaving 15 bases between the germline ends. The CDR3 is 15 residues long. The CDR3 nucleotides read TGTGCCAGCAGCCCTCGCCAGGGGTTAAACACTGAAGCTTTCTTT. It codes for CASSPRQGLNTEAFF.